A selection of T cell receptor beta chains follows, all from one sample in a study of CD8+CD57+ T cells in acquired aplastic anemia. MiXCR, applied by TCRdb to the reads, yields one record per CDR3 protein. The table has about 210,000 distinct CDR3 sequences, approximately 35% seen once; the top ten hold 1% to 1.3%. What was sequenced was sorted CD4+, CD8+, or CD8+CD57+ T cells (not recorded which) from PBMCs. The source is a human donor in good health, serving as a control. CDR3s include the opening cysteine and the closing phenylalanine or tryptophan. The D gene is left open where the match is weak. Where a row states a size, it is once, few, many or the class of an expanded clone; other rows omit it.

TRBJ2-1 TRBD2 NA TRBV24-1 CATSDSGSSYNEQFF TGTGCCACCAGTGATAGCGGGAGCTCCTACAATGAGCAGTTCTTC
TRBJ2-2 TRBD1 NA TRBV10-3 CAIRRGQGYTGELFF TGTGCCATCAGGCGGGGACAGGGGTACACCGGGGAGCTGTTTTTT
TRBJ2-5 TRBD2 many TRBV19 CASRRLAGEETQYF TGTGCCAGTAGACGCCTAGCGGGAGAGGAGACCCAGTACTTC
TRBJ1-1 TRBD1 many TRBV19 CASSAGSGQGGTEAFF TGTGCCAGTAGTGCGGGTTCCGGACAGGGTGGGACTGAAGCTTTCTTT
TRBJ1-5 TRBD1 many TRBV7-2 CASNKQGSLQPQHF TGTGCCAGCAACAAACAGGGGAGCCTTCAGCCCCAGCATTTT
TRBJ2-7 NA few TRBV7-9 CASSFGLGAYEQYF TGTGCCAGCAGCTTTGGTCTGGGGGCCTACGAGCAGTACTTC
TRBJ2-1 NA NA TRBV24-1 CATSEAFGAHNEQFF TGTGCCACCAGTGAGGCCTTTGGGGCCCACAATGAGCAGTTCTTC
TRBJ1-1 NA many TRBV2 CASRTVSDTEAFF TGTGCCAGCAGGACAGTTTCAGACACTGAAGCTTTCTTT
TRBJ2-1 TRBD1 few TRBV5-1 CASSWGTGPYNEQFF TGCGCCAGCAGCTGGGGGACAGGGCCCTACAATGAGCAGTTCTTC
TRBJ1-2 NA many TRBV5-1 CASSTLEVGFGGYTF TGCGCCAGCAGCACCCTGGAAGTGGGGTTTGGTGGCTACACCTTC
TRBJ1-2 NA many TRBV7-9 CASSHENWGQVGYTF TGTGCCAGCAGCCACGAAAATTGGGGGCAGGTTGGCTACACCTTC
TRBJ2-6 NA NA TRBV20-1 CSAREEDRSSGANVLTF TGCAGTGCTAGAGAAGAGGACAGAAGCTCTGGGGCCAACGTCCTGACTTTC
TRBJ2-1 TRBD1 NA TRBV15 CATSWGTVGYNEQFF TGTGCCACCAGCTGGGGGACAGTAGGCTACAATGAGCAGTTCTTC
TRBJ2-5 NA many TRBV2 CASSVQPQETQYF TGTGCCAGCAGTGTACAGCCGCAAGAGACCCAGTACTTC
TRBJ1-2 NA NA TRBV25-1 CASNAGWRGAGYTF TGTGCCAGCAACGCCGGATGGAGGGGGGCTGGCTACACCTTC
TRBJ1-2 TRBD1 NA TRBV29-1 CSVAGTAPYTF TGCAGCGTTGCGGGGACAGCCCCCTACACCTTC
TRBJ2-3 NA NA TRBV2 CASSSRGQAKDTQYF TGTGCCAGCAGCTCTAGAGGGCAGGCAAAAGATACGCAGTATTTT
TRBJ1-5 NA few TRBV30 CAWSPNAGDRPQHF TGTGCCTGGAGCCCCAACGCAGGGGATCGGCCCCAGCATTTT
TRBJ1-2 NA many TRBV6-1 CASSVTAAYGYTF TGTGCCAGCAGTGTCACAGCTGCCTATGGCTACACCTTC
TRBJ1-1 NA many TRBV7-9 CASSFRTGSIDAEAFF TGTGCCAGCAGCTTTCGAACAGGGAGTATCGACGCTGAAGCTTTCTTT
TRBJ2-6 NA NA TRBV25-1 CASSGGTGANVLTF TGTGCCAGCAGTGGCGGGACTGGGGCCAACGTCCTGACTTTC
TRBJ2-7 TRBD1 few TRBV7-2 CASSRAGQGFFEQYF TGTGCCAGCAGCCGCGCGGGACAGGGATTTTTCGAGCAGTACTTC
TRBJ2-7 TRBD1 many TRBV11-1 CASSLKAGTGGLQQYF TGTGCCAGCAGCCTGAAAGCCGGGACAGGGGGTTTACAGCAGTACTTC
TRBJ1-1 TRBD1 few TRBV4-1 CASSRLTGGEAFF TGCGCCAGCAGCCGACTGACAGGGGGGGAAGCTTTCTTT
TRBJ2-5 TRBD2 NA TRBV6-1 CASSIRTSGYFQETQYF TGTGCCAGCAGTATCAGGACTAGCGGGTACTTCCAAGAGACCCAGTACTTC
TRBJ2-2 NA many TRBV7-3 CASSLNRPSNTGELFF TGTGCCAGCAGCTTAAACAGGCCTTCTAACACCGGGGAGCTGTTTTTT
TRBJ2-2 NA NA TRBV12-3/TRBV12-4 CASSARPAPGELFF TGTGCCAGCAGTGCCCGCCCTGCCCCCGGGGAGCTGTTTTTT
TRBJ1-5 NA many TRBV19 CASSREPSSNQPQHF TGTGCCAGTAGTAGGGAGCCGTCATCCAATCAGCCCCAGCATTTT
TRBJ2-1 NA many TRBV20-1 CSAREGVGEQFF TGCAGTGCCCGTGAGGGGGTGGGTGAGCAGTTCTTC
TRBJ2-3 TRBD2 many TRBV20-1 CSARSGVGTDTQYF TGCAGTGCTAGAAGCGGGGTAGGCACAGATACGCAGTATTTT
TRBJ2-3 NA NA TRBV10-3 CAISESGSLNTDTQYF TGTGCCATCAGTGAGTCGGGCAGCCTCAACACAGATACGCAGTATTTT
TRBJ1-2 TRBD1 few TRBV4-1 CASSQGGLRGRGGGYTF TGCGCCAGCAGCCAAGGGGGGCTACGGGGCAGGGGGGGCGGTTACACCTTC
TRBJ1-1 NA many TRBV5-1 CASSKEGYGTEAFF TGCGCCAGCAGCAAGGAGGGGTACGGCACTGAAGCTTTCTTT
TRBJ1-6 NA many TRBV12-3/TRBV12-4 CASSQDTINSPLHF TGTGCCAGCAGTCAAGACACCATTAATTCACCCCTCCACTTT
TRBJ2-1 TRBD2 NA TRBV11-1 CASSLRTSGIYNEQSF TGTGCCAGCAGCTTGAGGACTAGCGGGATTTACAATGAGCAGTCCTTC
TRBJ1-2 TRBD1 NA TRBV7-8 CASSYLQGTGSYTF TGTGCCAGCAGCTATCTACAGGGGACAGGTAGCTACACCTTC
TRBJ2-5 NA many TRBV7-9 CASSYFMETQYF TGTGCCAGCAGCTACTTCATGGAGACCCAGTACTTC
TRBJ2-5 TRBD1 NA TRBV12-3/TRBV12-4 CASSFWDRGPQETQYF TGTGCCAGCAGTTTTTGGGACAGGGGGCCCCAAGAGACCCAGTACTTC
TRBJ2-5 TRBD1 NA TRBV5-6 CASSWRDRGYQETQYF TGTGCCAGCAGCTGGCGGGACAGGGGGTACCAAGAGACCCAGTACTTC
TRBJ2-6 TRBD1 NA TRBV19 CASSRGTVRAGANVLTF TGTGCCAGTAGTAGGGGGACAGTGAGAGCTGGGGCCAACGTCCTGACTTTC
TRBJ1-5 TRBD1 NA TRBV24-1 CATSDSQGVANQPQHF TGTGCCACCAGTGACTCACAGGGGGTGGCCAATCAGCCCCAGCATTTT
TRBJ1-5 NA NA TRBV25-1 CASSYPLQQPQHF TGTGCCAGCAGTTACCCCCTGCAACAGCCCCAGCATTTT
TRBJ2-2 NA NA TRBV25-1 CASSRWGSTGELFF TGTGCCAGCAGCCGGTGGGGCAGCACCGGGGAGCTGTTTTTT
TRBJ2-2 TRBD2 medium-sized TRBV15 CATSGGGTGELFF TGTGCCACCAGCGGGGGGGGTACCGGGGAGCTGTTTTTT